This T cell receptor beta chain stems from a study of vaccination and CD4 T cells after COVID-19. Background on the study: Those taking part got two shots of either the BNT162b2 or the mRNA-1273 vaccine.

A note on this clonotype: Its antigen is not identified.

Sequence data for DNA of cultured CD4+ T cells were generated by the Oncomine TCR Beta short-read assay. Investigators isolated genomic DNA from cultured CD4+ T cells. Each CDR3 protein is one row after TCRdb ran MiXCR on the PCR reads. The top ten hold approximately 15% of the sample, which has approximately 15,000 distinct CDR3 sequences, less than 40% seen once. Germline values: CDR1 SGHDT, CDR2 YYEEEE. This CDR3 has 17 amino acids. Trimming cost V 4 bases and J 3 bases, with 17 bases left between them. Described treatment: roughly ten-day PBMC culture with coronavirus spike peptide pools or control peptides (ViraFEST assay).

The sample consisted of cultured CD4+ T cells from blood. The V gene is TRBV5-6, the J gene TRBJ1-6; the D gene is possibly TRBD1 (5 bases). The origin of this receptor is a human donor with COVID-19. The CDR3 loop reads CASSPRGGGRYNSPLHF. The CDR3 nucleotides read TGTGCCAGCAGCCCTCGGGGGGGAGGGCGCTATAATTCACCCCTCCACTTT.